This is a list of T cell receptor beta chains from one sample in a study of T cell responses to AZD1222 COVID-19 vaccine. The method was immunoSEQ multiplex PCR; TCRdb's version includes in-frame clones alone and lacks a portion of them. The profile shows 90,000 to 120,000 clones, about 90% of them singletons. The sample here was peripheral blood, taken 28 days after the second AZD1222 dose. Receptors originate from an adult who received the AZD1222 COVID-19 vaccine. CDR3s include the opening cysteine and the closing phenylalanine or tryptophan. The D gene is left open where the match is weak. Clone size, where shown, is once, few, many, or a class for clones that have expanded.

V: TRBV19; size: .; J: TRBJ1-1; D: .; CDR3: CASSRGLGGGTEAFF; DNA: TGTGCCAGTAGTAGGGGGTTGGGGGGAGGCACTGAAGCTTTCTTT
V: TRBV30; size: .; J: TRBJ1-1; D: TRBD1; CDR3: CAWSVQGGWTEAFF; DNA: TGTGCCTGGAGTGTCCAGGGGGGTTGGACTGAAGCTTTCTTT
V: TRBV7-9; size: .; J: TRBJ1-2; D: .; CDR3: CASSLGTPPYGYTF; DNA: TGTGCCAGCAGCTTAGGGACACCGCCCTATGGCTACACCTTC
V: TRBV15; size: once; J: TRBJ1-5; D: TRBD1; CDR3: CATSRGQGGNQPQHF; DNA: TGTGCCACCAGCAGGGGACAGGGTGGCAATCAGCCCCAGCATTTT
V: TRBV11-3; size: .; J: TRBJ2-5; D: TRBD2; CDR3: CASSSATSGGPETQYF; DNA: TGTGCCAGCAGCTCGGCGACTAGCGGGGGCCCGGAGACCCAGTACTTC
V: TRBV6-1; size: .; J: TRBJ1-6; D: .; CDR3: CASSEARGNSPLHF; DNA: TGTGCCAGCAGTGAAGCGCGGGGAAATTCACCCCTCCACTTT
V: TRBV16; size: .; J: TRBJ1-5; D: .; CDR3: CASSHLGRGGNQPQHF; DNA: TGTGCCAGCAGCCACCTAGGGCGGGGGGGCAATCAGCCCCAGCATTTT
V: TRBV28; size: .; J: TRBJ2-7; D: .; CDR3: CASSFRPYEQYF; DNA: TGTGCCAGCAGTTTTAGGCCCTACGAGCAGTACTTC
V: TRBV28; size: .; J: TRBJ2-7; D: .; CDR3: CASSLSYYEQYF; DNA: TGTGCCAGCAGTTTATCGTACTACGAGCAGTACTTC
V: TRBV14; size: .; J: TRBJ1-2; D: .; CDR3: CASSQGATRAVYGYTF; DNA: TGTGCCAGCAGCCAAGGAGCGACCAGGGCGGTCTATGGCTACACCTTC
V: TRBV10-3; size: .; J: TRBJ2-3; D: TRBD2; CDR3: CAISGGAIDTQYF; DNA: TGTGCCATCAGCGGGGGGGCGATAGATACGCAGTATTTT
V: TRBV5-1; size: .; J: TRBJ2-6; D: .; CDR3: CASSLQGIMASGANVLTF; DNA: TGCGCCAGCAGCTTGCAAGGGATTATGGCCTCTGGGGCCAACGTCCTGACTTTC
V: TRBV10-3; size: .; J: TRBJ2-1; D: TRBD1; CDR3: CAISDQLRDRAYNEQFF; DNA: TGTGCCATCAGTGACCAGTTACGGGACAGGGCCTACAATGAGCAGTTCTTC
V: TRBV19; size: .; J: TRBJ1-4; D: TRBD1; CDR3: CASSTTGVANEKLFF; DNA: TGTGCCAGTAGTACCACAGGGGTTGCTAATGAAAAACTGTTTTTT
V: TRBV18; size: .; J: TRBJ2-3; D: .; CDR3: CASSPPADSGTQYF; DNA: TGTGCCAGCTCACCACCGGCAGACTCGGGTACGCAGTATTTT
V: TRBV7-2; size: .; J: TRBJ1-5; D: TRBD1; CDR3: CASSLASGGGQPQHF; DNA: TGTGCCAGCAGCTTAGCGTCAGGGGGCGGTCAGCCCCAGCATTTT
V: TRBV28; size: .; J: TRBJ1-1; D: .; CDR3: CASSPPTANTEAFF; DNA: TGTGCCAGCAGTCCCCCGACAGCAAACACTGAAGCTTTCTTT
V: TRBV28; size: .; J: TRBJ1-2; D: .; CDR3: CASSFVRGSGYTF; DNA: TGTGCCAGCAGTTTCGTTCGGGGCTCTGGCTACACCTTC
V: TRBV19; size: .; J: TRBJ1-6; D: TRBD1; CDR3: CASRVSQGANSPLHF; DNA: TGTGCCAGTAGGGTGTCGCAGGGGGCGAATTCACCCCTCCACTTT
V: TRBV7-2; size: once; J: TRBJ2-2; D: .; CDR3: CASSPVGGRTGELFF; DNA: TGTGCCAGCAGTCCGGTGGGGGGACGGACCGGGGAGCTGTTTTTT
V: TRBV6-2/TRBV6-3; size: .; J: TRBJ2-5; D: TRBD2; CDR3: CASSYGEAGGPETQYF; DNA: TGTGCCAGCAGTTATGGGGAGGCGGGGGGGCCCGAGACCCAGTACTTC
V: TRBV6-5; size: .; J: TRBJ1-1; D: .; CDR3: CASSSDSMGTEAFF; DNA: TGTGCCAGCAGTTCGGACTCAATGGGGACTGAAGCTTTCTTT
V: TRBV10-3; size: .; J: TRBJ2-5; D: TRBD2; CDR3: CAISGTSGGGETQYF; DNA: TGTGCCATCAGTGGGACTAGCGGGGGGGGTGAGACCCAGTACTTC
V: TRBV2; size: .; J: TRBJ1-6; D: .; CDR3: CASSRRGSTLHF; DNA: TGTGCCAGCAGCCGTAGGGGATCGACCCTCCACTTT
V: TRBV28; size: .; J: TRBJ1-1; D: .; CDR3: CASSFFTTEAFF; DNA: TGTGCCAGCAGTTTCTTCACCACTGAAGCTTTCTTT
V: TRBV7-9; size: .; J: TRBJ1-2; D: .; CDR3: CASSWESNYGYTF; DNA: TGTGCCAGCAGCTGGGAGAGTAACTATGGCTACACCTTC
V: TRBV6-1; size: .; J: TRBJ2-2; D: .; CDR3: CASSEAEEGTGELFF; DNA: TGTGCCAGCAGTGAAGCTGAGGAGGGGACCGGGGAGCTGTTTTTT
V: TRBV12-5; size: .; J: TRBJ1-2; D: .; CDR3: CASGLVLGASNYGYTF; DNA: TGTGCTAGTGGTTTGGTCCTCGGGGCCTCTAACTATGGCTACACCTTC
V: TRBV29-1; size: .; J: TRBJ1-1; D: .; CDR3: CSVLGWGMNTEAFF; DNA: TGCAGCGTTCTCGGCTGGGGAATGAACACTGAAGCTTTCTTT
V: TRBV5-1; size: once; J: TRBJ1-5; D: .; CDR3: CASSLGGSGNQPQHF; DNA: TGCGCCAGCAGCTTAGGGGGGTCCGGCAATCAGCCCCAGCATTTT
V: TRBV7-8; size: many; J: TRBJ2-7; D: TRBD1; CDR3: CASSPQGVVDEQYF; DNA: TGTGCCAGCAGCCCACAGGGGGTCGTCGACGAGCAGTACTTC
V: TRBV24-1; size: .; J: TRBJ2-1; D: TRBD1; CDR3: CATSDRTGGEYNEQFF; DNA: TGTGCCACCAGTGATCGGACAGGGGGCGAGTACAATGAGCAGTTCTTC
V: TRBV27; size: .; J: TRBJ2-7; D: TRBD1; CDR3: CASSSPGTGSYEQYF; DNA: TGTGCCAGCAGCTCGCCCGGGACAGGGTCCTACGAGCAGTACTTC
V: TRBV5-5; size: .; J: TRBJ2-7; D: .; CDR3: CASSALWAGAYEQYF; DNA: TGTGCCAGCAGCGCCCTCTGGGCAGGGGCCTACGAGCAGTACTTC
V: TRBV25-1; size: .; J: TRBJ1-1; D: TRBD1; CDR3: CASSEGDRGGTEAFF; DNA: TGTGCCAGCAGTGAAGGGGACAGGGGGGGTACTGAAGCTTTCTTT
V: TRBV19; size: .; J: TRBJ2-3; D: .; CDR3: CASSPAADTQYF; DNA: TGTGCCAGTAGTCCGGCTGCGGATACGCAGTATTTT
V: TRBV6-2/TRBV6-3; size: .; J: TRBJ1-6; D: TRBD1; CDR3: CASTPDRGNSPLHF; DNA: TGTGCCAGCACCCCAGACAGGGGGAATTCACCCCTCCACTTT
V: TRBV2; size: .; J: TRBJ2-7; D: TRBD1; CDR3: CASSESGGAYEQYF; DNA: TGTGCCAGCAGTGAGTCAGGGGGAGCCTACGAGCAGTACTTC